The rows below give T cell receptor beta chains drawn from one sample of a study of blood T cell repertoires in COVID-19. Sequenced by immunoSEQ multiplex PCR; TCRdb stores in-frame clones only, minus some. The sample carries around 250,000 clones, around 89% recorded once. The sample comprised PBMCs or T cells enriched from blood (not recorded which). These receptors were obtained from a man in his fifties or sixties who had been exposed to COVID-19. Each CDR3 is given without its conserved first and last residue. Each record gives: D gene, CDR3 length, V gene, J gene, clone size, CDR3 protein. A D gene is named only where the DNA matches it firmly. Part of the rows lack a size; the others show once, few, many or a class for expanded clones.

d_gene: TRBD2; len: 13; v_gene: TRBV7-2; j_gene: TRBJ2-1; abundance: .; CDR3aa: ASSFSGDSYNEQF
d_gene: TRBD1; len: 11; v_gene: TRBV2; j_gene: TRBJ1-2; abundance: .; CDR3aa: ATSWDRDNGYT
d_gene: TRBD1; len: 13; v_gene: TRBV3-1/TRBV3-2; j_gene: TRBJ1-2; abundance: .; CDR3aa: ASSQGQGVYYGYT
d_gene: .; len: 14; v_gene: TRBV6-6; j_gene: TRBJ2-7; abundance: .; CDR3aa: ASSYSIPPGFSEQY
d_gene: TRBD1; len: 12; v_gene: TRBV5-1; j_gene: TRBJ1-1; abundance: .; CDR3aa: ASSIDRVNTEAF
d_gene: .; len: 13; v_gene: TRBV7-3; j_gene: TRBJ2-1; abundance: .; CDR3aa: ASSSSRERYNEQF
d_gene: .; len: 13; v_gene: TRBV14; j_gene: TRBJ2-1; abundance: .; CDR3aa: ASSPGLPQNNEQF
d_gene: TRBD1; len: 15; v_gene: TRBV28; j_gene: TRBJ1-2; abundance: once; CDR3aa: ASSLPGQQTTIYGYT
d_gene: .; len: 12; v_gene: TRBV4-2; j_gene: TRBJ1-2; abundance: .; CDR3aa: ASSFHRAGYGYT
d_gene: .; len: 14; v_gene: TRBV6-6; j_gene: TRBJ1-2; abundance: .; CDR3aa: ASSYSLGPTSYGYT
d_gene: .; len: 12; v_gene: TRBV30; j_gene: TRBJ1-5; abundance: .; CDR3aa: AWSGGSSNQPQH
d_gene: TRBD1; len: 14; v_gene: TRBV18; j_gene: TRBJ2-3; abundance: .; CDR3aa: ASSPLTGGLTDTQY
d_gene: TRBD1; len: 11; v_gene: TRBV7-3; j_gene: TRBJ2-2; abundance: once; CDR3aa: ASSATGTGELF
d_gene: TRBD1; len: 13; v_gene: TRBV28; j_gene: TRBJ2-3; abundance: .; CDR3aa: ASSLGQPFTDTQY
d_gene: TRBD1; len: 13; v_gene: TRBV7-3; j_gene: TRBJ1-1; abundance: once; CDR3aa: ASSLTPDRDTEAF
d_gene: .; len: 13; v_gene: TRBV11-2; j_gene: TRBJ1-3; abundance: .; CDR3aa: ASSSRGGTGNTIY
d_gene: .; len: 15; v_gene: TRBV5-6; j_gene: TRBJ1-3; abundance: .; CDR3aa: ASSLGNNYWNGNTIY
d_gene: .; len: 10; v_gene: TRBV19; j_gene: TRBJ1-4; abundance: .; CDR3aa: ASSKRYEKLF
d_gene: .; len: 11; v_gene: TRBV7-3; j_gene: TRBJ2-5; abundance: .; CDR3aa: ASSPDFEETQY
d_gene: .; len: 12; v_gene: TRBV4-1; j_gene: TRBJ2-1; abundance: once; CDR3aa: ASSQAVRGNEQF